The 16 T cell receptor beta chains in this list originate from one sample, sequenced in a study of glioma-infiltrating T cells. The iRepertoire nested amplicon-rescue multiplex PCR amplified TCR alpha and beta CDR3s from RNA. TCRdb re-derived calls from the multiplex PCR reads in MiXCR, one entry per CDR3 protein. The profile shows about 93,000 distinct CDR3 sequences, around 40% of them singletons. The material sequenced was glioma tissue, nonneoplastic brain tissue, or PBMCs (not recorded which). The source of these receptors is a human donor with low-grade glioma or glioblastoma, undergoing nonglioma brain surgery, or in good health (not recorded which).

There are many counts of this clonotype. This rearrangement joins TRBV4-1 to TRBJ2-3, with D possibly TRBD2 on 6 matching bases. Trimming pared 2 bases from V and 9 bases from J, leaving 15 bases between. This CDR3 spans 14 amino acids. CDR1 MGHRA and CDR2 YSYEKL come from the germline V gene. The CDR3 DNA is TGCGCCAGCAGCCAATTCTTCCCGGCGGGGACGCAGTATTTT. Translated, it gives CASSQFFPAGTQYF.

This clonotype was detected only once. A much larger clone lies one base from this, so it may be a read error. The J gene is TRBJ2-2, the V gene TRBV29-1, with a tentative D call TRBD2 (6 bases). The germline V gene encodes CDR1 SQVTM and CDR2 ANQGSEA. This CDR3 has 12 amino acids. CDR3 DNA sequence: TGCAGCGTTGCGGCGGGAACCGGGGGGCTGTTTTTT. It yields the protein CSVAAGTGGLFF.

With regard to this clonotype: Given a much more abundant clone one base away, this may be a read error. The J gene is TRBJ2-2, the V gene TRBV12-3 or TRBV12-4; D is undetermined. The length of the CDR3 is 13 residues. CDR3 protein: CSSSLGSNGELFF. Written as DNA, the CDR3 is TGTTCCAGCAGTTTGGGTAGTAACGGGGAGCTGTTTTTT.

The V and J genes are TRBV28 and TRBJ1-5; 7 bases align to TRBD1. Trimming removed 3 bases from V and 0 bases from J; junction bases left unmatched: 14. The length of the CDR3 is 19 residues. Germline CDR1 and CDR2: MDHEN and SYDVKM. The DNA of the CDR3 is TGTGCCAGCAGTTTTCCTAAAACCCGACAGGGCTATAGCAATCAGCCCCAGCATTTT. The encoded protein is CASSFPKTRQGYSNQPQHF.

Many counts were recorded for this clonotype. The V call is TRBV25-1, the J call TRBJ2-3; D is ambiguous. The CDR3 is 14 residues long. Trimming took off 3 bases at V and 7 bases at J, with 14 bases between the two ends. The germline gives CDR1 MGHDK, CDR2 SYGVNS. This CDR3 is CASSEALVANTQYF. CDR3 in DNA: TGTGCCAGCAGTGAGGCTCTAGTGGCAAATACGCAGTATTTT.

This clonotype was detected ten times or more. A much larger clone differs from this one at a single base, so this may be a read error. The chain employs TRBV28 and TRBJ2-7, with D maybe TRBD1 (6 bases). Per the germline V gene, CDR1 is MDHEN and CDR2 is SYDVKM. CDR3 length: 16 amino acids. CDR3 amino acids: CASRIRTGTLVFELYF. CDR3 DNA sequence: TGTGCCAGCAGAATACGGACCGGGACATTAGTCTTCGAGCTGTACTTC.

This clonotype was seen at least ten times. The chain employs TRBV3-1 and TRBJ1-3; D unclear. Per the germline V gene, CDR1 is LGHDT and CDR2 is YNNKEL (reference sequence). V was cut by 1 base and J by 0 bases, with 10 bases left in between. This CDR3 region has 16 residues. The CDR3 protein is CASSQVTAASGNTIYF. CDR3 DNA: TGTGCCAGCAGCCAAGTAACGGCAGCCTCTGGAAACACCATATATTTT.

This clonotype has only one observation. This may stem from a read error, because a much larger clone lies one nucleotide away. No conserved phenylalanine or tryptophan ends this CDR3, so it is likely a read error. V and J are TRBV18 and TRBJ1-5, with D possibly being TRBD1 (5 bases). Trimming pared 6 bases from V and 4 bases from J, leaving 10 bases between. The germline V gene has CDR1 KGHSH and CDR2 LQKENI. The CDR3 is 13 amino acids. In DNA, the CDR3 is TGTGCCAGCTCCGACAGTAATAATCAGCCCCAGCATCTT. Protein sequence: CASSDSNNQPQHL.

Remarks on this clonotype: One end of the junction varies from germline; a read error may be responsible. The chain is built from TRBV7-6 and TRBJ1-5, with D possibly matching TRBD1 (6 bases). The CDR3 contains 14 residues. The germline CDR1 and CDR2 sequences are SGHVS and FNYEAQ. The CDR3 spells CASSLRTENKPHHF. CDR3 coding DNA: TGTGCCAGCAGCTTAAGGACAGAAAATAAGCCCCATCATTTT.

Regarding this clonotype: The junction does not match germline at one end; this may be a read error. The rearrangement links TRBV20-1 to TRBJ2-5, with no clear D. The germline gives CDR1 DFQATT, CDR2 SNEGSKA (reference sequence). This CDR3 is built from 15 residues. The CDR3 sequence is CSARDRGSRQGTQYF. The CDR3 bases are TGCAGTGCTAGAGACCGTGGTAGCAGGCAAGGGACCCAGTACTTC.

This clonotype was seen many times. This sequence joins TRBV6-1 and TRBJ1-1, with D maybe TRBD1 (6 bases). There are 15 residues in the CDR3. The V and J ends lost 0 bases and 4 bases respectively, with 12 bases between them. Looked up from germline, CDR1 is MNHNS and CDR2 is SASEGT. Here the CDR3 reads CASSEAGHRITEAFF. The CDR3 DNA follows: TGTGCCAGCAGTGAAGCGGGACATAGGATCACTGAAGCTTTCTTT.

This chain uses TRBV27 with TRBJ1-1, with D possibly being TRBD1 (5 bases). In germline, CDR1 is MNHEY, CDR2 SMNVEV (reference sequence). The V end was cut by 7 bases, the J end by 0 bases, with 15 bases between. The CDR3 consists of 15 residues. DNA for the CDR3: TGTGCCAGCATTTCCCCGGGGGAAGTGAACACTGAAGCTTTCTTT. Translation gives CASISPGEVNTEAFF.

This clonotype was seen repeatedly, ten times or more. The CDR3 spells CASSPLPSGSYEQYF. In nucleotides, the CDR3 is TGTGCCAGCTCACCTTTGCCTAGCGGGTCCTACGAGCAGTACTTC. The chain joins TRBV18 to TRBJ2-7, with TRBD2 matching 8 bases. CDR3 length equals 15 residues. The V and J ends lost 3 bases and 1 base, in that order; junction bases with no gene match: 5. CDR1 and CDR2 (germline): KGHSH, LQKENI.

This clonotype was recorded many times. The chain has TRBV20-1 and TRBJ2-7, with 9 bases lining up with TRBD1. V lost 6 bases and J lost 4; bases outside the gene matches: 13. Germline V gene sequence: CDR1 DFQATT, CDR2 SNEGSKA (reference sequence). The CDR3 consists of 15 residues. CDR3 in DNA: TGCAGTGCGACTCGCCGGGACAGGGTTTCTTACGAGCAGTACTTC. Translating it yields CSATRRDRVSYEQYF.

This clonotype was counted ten times or more. It may be a read error: a sequence one base away is much more abundant. V usage is TRBV20-1 and J usage is TRBJ2-3, with TRBD2 matching 8 bases. J lost 8 bases, V lost 0 bases, and 10 bases had no gene match. This CDR3 has 15 residues. The germline gives CDR1 DFQATT, CDR2 SNEGSKA (reference sequence). The CDR3: CSARDTSGGAGTQYF. CDR3 DNA sequence: TGCAGTGCTAGAGATACTAGCGGAGGGGCAGGTACGCAGTATTTT.

With respect to this clonotype: A much larger clone differs by one base, so this may be a read error. This chain connects TRBV5-1 to TRBJ2-7; 10 nucleotides align to TRBD2. The CDR3 consists of 16 residues. Germline V gene data show CDR1 as SGHRS and CDR2 as YFSETQ. The ends lost 2 bases at V and 6 bases at J; junction bases unmatched: 11. The CDR3 region is CASSFGGIAGGGEQYF. The DNA for the CDR3 is TGCGCCAGCAGCTTCGGGGGAATAGCGGGAGGAGGCGAGCAGTACTTC.